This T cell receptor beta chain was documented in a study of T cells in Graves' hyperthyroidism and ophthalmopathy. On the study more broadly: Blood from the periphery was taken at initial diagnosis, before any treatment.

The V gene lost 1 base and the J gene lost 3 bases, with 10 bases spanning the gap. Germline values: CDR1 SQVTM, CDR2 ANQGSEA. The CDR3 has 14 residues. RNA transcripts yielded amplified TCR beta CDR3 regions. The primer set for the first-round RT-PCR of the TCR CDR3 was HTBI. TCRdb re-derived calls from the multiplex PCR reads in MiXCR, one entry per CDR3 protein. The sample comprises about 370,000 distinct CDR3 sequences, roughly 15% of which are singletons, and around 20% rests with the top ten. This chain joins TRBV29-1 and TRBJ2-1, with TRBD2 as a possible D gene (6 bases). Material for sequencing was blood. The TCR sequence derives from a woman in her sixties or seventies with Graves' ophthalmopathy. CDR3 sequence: CSVEGPSDYNEQFF. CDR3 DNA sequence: TGCAGCGTTGAAGGGCCTAGCGACTACAATGAGCAGTTCTTC.